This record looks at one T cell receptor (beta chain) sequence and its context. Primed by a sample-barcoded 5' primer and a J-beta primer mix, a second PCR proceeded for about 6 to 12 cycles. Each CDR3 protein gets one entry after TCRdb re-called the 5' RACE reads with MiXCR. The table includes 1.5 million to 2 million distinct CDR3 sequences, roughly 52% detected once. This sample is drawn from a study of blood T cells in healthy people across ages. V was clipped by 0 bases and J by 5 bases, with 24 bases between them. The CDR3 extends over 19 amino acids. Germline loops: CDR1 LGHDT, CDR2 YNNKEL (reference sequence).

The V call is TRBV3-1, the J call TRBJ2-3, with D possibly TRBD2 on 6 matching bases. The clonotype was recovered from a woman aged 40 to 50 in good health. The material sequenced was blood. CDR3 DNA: TGTGCCAGCAGCCAAGAGAGGGCGTCACCTCGGGACTCCCTAGATACGCAGTATTTT. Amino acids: CASSQERASPRDSLDTQYF.